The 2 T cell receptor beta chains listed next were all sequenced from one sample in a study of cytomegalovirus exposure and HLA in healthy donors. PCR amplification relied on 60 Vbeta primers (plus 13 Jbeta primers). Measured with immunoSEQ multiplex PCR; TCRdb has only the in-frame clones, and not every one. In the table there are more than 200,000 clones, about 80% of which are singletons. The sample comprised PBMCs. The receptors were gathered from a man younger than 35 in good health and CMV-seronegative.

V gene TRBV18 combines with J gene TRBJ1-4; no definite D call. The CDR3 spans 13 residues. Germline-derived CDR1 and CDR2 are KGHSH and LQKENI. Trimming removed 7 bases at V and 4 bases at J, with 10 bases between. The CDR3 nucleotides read TGTGCCAGCTTCAATCAGGTTAATGAAAAACTGTTTTTT. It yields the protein CASFNQVNEKLFF.

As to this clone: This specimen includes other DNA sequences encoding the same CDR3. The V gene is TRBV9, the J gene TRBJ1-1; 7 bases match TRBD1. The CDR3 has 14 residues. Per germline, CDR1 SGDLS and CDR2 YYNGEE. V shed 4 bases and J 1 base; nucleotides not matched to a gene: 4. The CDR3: CASSPRTGNTEAFF. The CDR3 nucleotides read TGTGCCAGCAGCCCCCGGACAGGGAACACTGAAGCTTTCTTT. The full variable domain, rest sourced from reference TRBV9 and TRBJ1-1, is DSGVTQTPKHLITATGQRVTLRCSPRSGDLSVYWYQQSLDQGLQFLIQYYNGEERAKGNILERFSAQQFPDLHSELNLSSLELGDSALYFCASSPRTGNTEAFFGQGTRLTVV.